The clone carrying this TCR beta chain was observed many times. The antigen remains undetermined. This sample stems from a study of spatial heterogeneity in lung cancer. Study-level points and caveats: Intratumoral expanded alpha and beta TCR counts were found to track tumor mutation counts.

Germline CDR1 MNHEY, CDR2 SMNVEV (reference sequence). Trimming left V 3 bases short and J 4 bases short, with 10 bases between. This CDR3 is built from 15 residues. Time point described: sample taken at primary tumor resection. TCRdb passed the 5' RACE reads through MiXCR, listing each CDR3 protein once. The sample has roughly 12,000 distinct CDR3 sequences; roughly 6.6% are singletons. The sample was lung tumor tissue, taken at surgery. This chain uses TRBV27 with TRBJ1-6; TRBD1 is a possible D gene (5 bases). This sequence originates from a female donor with early-stage non-small cell lung cancer. CDR3 nucleotides: TGTGCCAGCAGTTTCGCGGACACTTATAATTCACCCCTCCACTTT. Its translation: CASSFADTYNSPLHF.